These 4 T cell receptor beta chains were all obtained from the same sample, sequenced in a study of cytomegalovirus exposure and HLA in healthy donors. The study ran its PCR with 60 Vbeta and 13 Jbeta primers. TCRdb keeps only in-frame clones here, not all; method: immunoSEQ multiplex PCR. The sample table includes fewer than 150,000 clones. The specimen sequenced was PBMCs. The receptor set was obtained from a man aged 35-49 years in good health and CMV-seronegative.

This rearrangement joins TRBV4-1 to TRBJ1-2; maybe TRBD1 (5 bases). From germline, CDR1 is MGHRA and CDR2 YSYEKL. The germline V and J ends were trimmed by 1 base and 3 bases, with 12 bases remaining between them. The length of the CDR3 is 15 residues. The CDR3 DNA is TGCGCCAGCAGCCAAGTTTCAGGGATCGACTATGGCTACACCTTC. This codes for CASSQVSGIDYGYTF.

In DNA form, the CDR3 reads TGTGCCAGCAGCCAAGCACAGACGGAGACCCAGTACTTC. It is translated as CASSQAQTETQYF. The rearrangement uses TRBV4-2 and TRBJ2-5; D gene uncertain. The CDR3 is 13 residues long. CDR1 is LGHNA, CDR2 YNFKEQ, per germline. V was clipped by 1 base and J by 5 bases, with 8 bases between them.

The rearrangement links TRBV7-8 to TRBJ2-1, with 12 bases aligning to TRBD2. J was trimmed by 4 bases and V by 4 bases; bases with no gene match: 2. The CDR3 consists of 15 residues. Germline loops: CDR1 SGHVS, CDR2 FQNEAQ. The CDR3 here is CASSSTSGGYNEQFF. CDR3 coding DNA: TGTGCCAGCAGCTCGACTAGCGGGGGATACAATGAGCAGTTCTTC.

The rearrangement joins TRBV28 to TRBJ1-2; TRBD1 aligns across 7 bases. This CDR3 is built from 14 residues. CDR1 is MDHEN, CDR2 SYDVKM, per germline. Trimming at V came to 6 bases and at J to 0 bases, leaving 4 bases not matched to a gene. The CDR3 nucleotides are TGTGCCAGCAGACGCGGGACAGCTAACTATGGCTACACCTTC. This gives the protein CASRRGTANYGYTF.